This T cell receptor beta chain was retrieved from a study of long-term antiretroviral therapy in people with HIV. Whole-study results and caveats: No data on ART adherence, viral resistance or therapy changes. Within the repertoire, clones expanded before ART were dominant at all time points.

A v3.0 immunoSEQ assay was performed at survey level. Per-sample TRB depth target: roughly 40,000-50,000 T-cell genomes. Assay used: immunoSEQ multiplex PCR; TCRdb lists only in-frame clones, some missing. The table has approximately 31,000 clones, about 97% seen once. Worth noting for this clone: Its antigen remains unidentified.

The ends were cut back, 3 bases at V and 2 bases at J, with 7 bases in the middle. CDR3 length: 14 amino acids. Germline V gene data show CDR1 as MNHEY and CDR2 as SMNVEV (reference sequence). The genes are TRBV27 and TRBJ1-4, with D unresolved. The receptor was isolated from a man aged 25 to 40 with HIV. Source: unsorted PBMCs, taken 6.9 years after starting antiretroviral therapy. DNA for the CDR3: TGTGCCAGCAGTTTCGTGGGGACTAATGAAAAACTGTTTTTT. Encoded protein: CASSFVGTNEKLFF. Complete variable domain (other parts from reference TRBV27 and TRBJ1-4): EAQVTQNPRYLITVTGKKLTVTCSQNMNHEYMSWYRQDPGLGLRQIYYSMNVEVTDKGDVPEGYKVSRKEKRNFPLILESPSPNQTSLYFCASSFVGTNEKLFFGSGTQLSVL.